This record looks at one TCR beta chain sequence and its context. Per the original data handling: Reference gene primers were amplified, and this amplification served to estimate nucleated cell counts. Repertoires were generated with immunoSEQ multiplex PCR, while TCRdb's copy carries only in-frame clones and drops some. D and trimming were read from the DNA, whereas the V and J calls and clone size are those reported in that table. Here the sample spans some 240,000 clones, roughly 81% being singletons. The data are from a study of blood T cell repertoires in COVID-19. Living in roughly 23 US areas, the participants were between roughly 18 and 89 years of age. Cohort allocation depended upon clinical history that participants reported. The material sequenced was PBMCs or T cells enriched from blood (not recorded which). The clonotype comes from a woman aged 45-65 years who had been exposed to COVID-19.

The CDR3 sequence is CASSLAGPGEQYF. The CDR3 coding sequence is TGTGCCAGCAGTTTGGCAGGGCCAGGGGAGCAGTACTTC. The chain combines TRBV12-3 or TRBV12-4 with TRBJ2-7, with D perhaps matching TRBD1 (5 bases). V was pared by 3 bases and J by 7 bases, with 13 bases between. The CDR3 has 13 amino acids.